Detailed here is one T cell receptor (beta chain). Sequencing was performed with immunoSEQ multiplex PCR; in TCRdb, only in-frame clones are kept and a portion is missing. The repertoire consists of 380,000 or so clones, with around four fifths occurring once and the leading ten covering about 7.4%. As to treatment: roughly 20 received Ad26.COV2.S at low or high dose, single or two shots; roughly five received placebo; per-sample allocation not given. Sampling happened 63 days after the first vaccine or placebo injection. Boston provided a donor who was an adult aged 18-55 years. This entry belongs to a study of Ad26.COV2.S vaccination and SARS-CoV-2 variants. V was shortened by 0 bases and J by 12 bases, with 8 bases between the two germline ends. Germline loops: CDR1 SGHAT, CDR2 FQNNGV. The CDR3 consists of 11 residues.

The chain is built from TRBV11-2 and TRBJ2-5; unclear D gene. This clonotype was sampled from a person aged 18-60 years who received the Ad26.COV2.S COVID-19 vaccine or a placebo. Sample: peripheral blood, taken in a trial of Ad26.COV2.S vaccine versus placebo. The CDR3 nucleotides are TGTGCCAGCAGCTTAGATCTGCAGAAGTACTTC. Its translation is CASSLDLQKYF.